The 9 T cell receptor beta chains below were found in one sample sequenced in a study of T cells in Graves' hyperthyroidism and ophthalmopathy. RNA transcripts served as the template for amplifying TCR beta CDR3 regions. The HTBI primer set drove a first-round RT-PCR of the TCR CDR3. Via MiXCR, TCRdb re-called the multiplex PCR reads, giving one row per CDR3 protein. The data hold 200,000 to 300,000 distinct CDR3 sequences, with almost 25% observed a single time. The sequenced sample was blood. The receptors stem from a woman between 40 and 50 years old with Graves' ophthalmopathy.

This clonotype has at least ten counts. The V gene is TRBV28, the J gene TRBJ2-7, with 9 bases aligning to TRBD1. The CDR3 has 17 amino acids. Germline trimming cut 5 bases from V and 7 bases from J; bases unmatched to any gene: 18. In germline, CDR1 is MDHEN, CDR2 SYDVKM. CDR3 sequence reads: CASSPIPSDRGSGEQYF. The DNA for the CDR3 is TGTGCCAGCAGTCCGATCCCCTCTGACAGGGGGTCCGGTGAGCAGTACTTC. Looking up the rest from reference TRBV28 and TRBJ2-7 gives the full variable domain: DVKVTQSSRYLVKRTGEKVFLECVQDMDHENMFWYRQDPGLGLRLIYFSYDVKMKEKGDIPEGYSVSREKKERFSLILESASTNQTSMYLCASSPIPSDRGSGEQYFGPGTRLTVT.

In its sample, this clonotype was seen many times. The chain joins TRBV20-1 to TRBJ1-5; no clear D. The CDR3 loop spans 11 amino acids. Germline values: CDR1 DFQATT, CDR2 SNEGSKA (reference sequence). V gave up 3 bases and J gave up 5 bases, with 5 bases separating them. The CDR3 sequence is CSASCHQPQHF. In nucleotides, the CDR3 is TGCAGTGCTAGTTGTCATCAGCCCCAGCATTTT.

This rearrangement joins TRBV15 to TRBJ1-3, with TRBD1 as a possible D gene (5 bases). CDR1 LNHNV and CDR2 YYDKDF come from the germline V gene (reference sequence). Trimming took 0 bases from V and 1 from J, leaving 7 bases between them. The length of the CDR3 is 15 residues. The CDR3 here is CATSRDQGSGNTIYF. The CDR3 DNA reads TGTGCCACCAGCAGAGATCAGGGTTCTGGAAACACCATATATTTT.

This clonotype was seen a few times. The chain links TRBV5-1 to TRBJ1-5; D unresolved. Per germline, CDR1 SGHRS and CDR2 YFSETQ. The CDR3 loop spans 16 amino acids. The germline V and J ends were trimmed by 0 bases and 4 bases, with 14 bases remaining between them. The CDR3 sequence is CASSLESPAMNQPQHF. The CDR3 DNA sequence: TGCGCCAGCAGCTTGGAGTCGCCGGCTATGAATCAGCCCCAGCATTTT.

The chain combines TRBV28 with TRBJ1-5; the D gene is possibly TRBD1 (5 bases). V lost 11 bases and J 4 bases, leaving 21 bases between the germline ends. Germline CDR1 and CDR2: MDHEN and SYDVKM. This CDR3 is 15 amino acids long. CDR3 protein: CAAASPGYVNQPQHF. The CDR3 nucleotides read TGTGCCGCAGCGTCCCCAGGGTACGTTAATCAGCCCCAGCATTTT. Together with reference TRBV28 and TRBJ1-5, the CDR3 gives the full variable domain: DVKVTQSSRYLVKRTGEKVFLECVQDMDHENMFWYRQDPGLGLRLIYFSYDVKMKEKGDIPEGYSVSREKKERFSLILESASTNQTSMYLCAAASPGYVNQPQHFGDGTRLSIL.

This clonotype was counted many times. The genes are TRBV6-2 or TRBV6-3 and TRBJ1-2; perhaps TRBD1 as D (5 bases). The V end lost 6 bases, the J end lost 9 bases, and 26 bases lay between the germline ends. There are 16 residues in the CDR3. Germline V gives CDR1 MNHEY, CDR2 SVGEGT. The chain's CDR3 is CASSPPGTEMTCSYTF. The CDR3 DNA reads as TGTGCCAGCAGCCCACCCGGGACGGAGATGACGTGTAGCTACACCTTC.

This chain connects TRBV11-2 to TRBJ2-5; D is possibly TRBD2 (6 bases). V was pared by 4 bases and J by 4 bases, with 13 bases between. The length of the CDR3 is 14 residues. Germline loops: CDR1 SGHAT, CDR2 FQNNGV. In DNA form, the CDR3 reads TGTGCCAGCAGCTCCCGGACTAAATCAGAGACCCAGTACTTC. Translation: CASSSRTKSETQYF.

This clonotype turned up a few times. CDR3 sequence reads: CASSARTNLILYEQYF. The CDR3 nucleotides read TGTGCCAGCAGCGCCCGGACTAACCTCATTCTCTACGAGCAGTACTTC. The genes are TRBV9 and TRBJ2-7; TRBD2 is a possible D gene (6 bases). Trimming left V 3 bases short and J 3 bases short, with 19 bases between. The CDR3 has 16 residues. The V gene's germline CDR1 is SGDLS and CDR2 YYNGEE.

This clonotype was seen only a few times. This chain connects TRBV27 to TRBJ2-2; D is unresolved. The CDR3 has 13 residues. Looked up from germline, CDR1 is MNHEY and CDR2 is SMNVEV (reference sequence). V lost 6 bases to trimming and J lost 6 bases, with 11 bases between them. The CDR3 DNA reads TGTGCCAGCAGCTTACCAGTTCCCGGGGAGCTGTTTTTT. Translating it yields CASSLPVPGELFF.